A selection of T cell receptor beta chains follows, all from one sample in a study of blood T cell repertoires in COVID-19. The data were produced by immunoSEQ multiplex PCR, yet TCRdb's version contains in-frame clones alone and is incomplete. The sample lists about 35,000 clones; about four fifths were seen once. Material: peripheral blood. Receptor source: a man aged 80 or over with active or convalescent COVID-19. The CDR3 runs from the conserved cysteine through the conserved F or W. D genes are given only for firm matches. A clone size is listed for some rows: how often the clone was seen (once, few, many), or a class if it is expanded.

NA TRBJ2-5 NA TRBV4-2 CASSLSQNQETQYF TGTGCCAGCAGCCTCTCACAGAACCAAGAGACCCAGTACTTC
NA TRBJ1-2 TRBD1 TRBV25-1 CASSGDRNYGYTF TGTGCCAGCAGTGGGGACAGAAACTATGGCTACACCTTC
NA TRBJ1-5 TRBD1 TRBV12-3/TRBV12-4 CASRYRGQPQHF TGTGCCAGCAGGTACAGGGGTCAGCCCCAGCATTTT
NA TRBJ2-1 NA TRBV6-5 CASSYKGPSENEQFF TGTGCCAGCAGTTATAAGGGGCCCAGCGAGAATGAGCAGTTCTTC
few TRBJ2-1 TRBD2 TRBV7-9 CASSHEGGSEQFF TGTGCCAGCAGTCATGAGGGCGGGAGTGAGCAGTTCTTC
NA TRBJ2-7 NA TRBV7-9 CASRRAEVSEQYF TGTGCCAGCAGGAGGGCGGAGGTTTCCGAGCAGTACTTC
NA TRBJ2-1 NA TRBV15 CATSRDRGGNEQFF TGTGCCACCAGCAGAGACAGGGGTGGCAATGAGCAGTTCTTC
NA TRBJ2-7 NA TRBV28 CASSLRGTPPYEQYF TGTGCCAGCAGTTTAAGGGGGACACCCCCCTACGAGCAGTACTTC
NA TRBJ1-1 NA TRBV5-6 CASSRILGALNTEAFF TGTGCCAGCAGCCGCATCCTGGGGGCCTTGAACACTGAAGCTTTCTTT
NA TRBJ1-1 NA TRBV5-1 CASSLGQQNTEAFF TGCGCCAGCAGCTTGGGACAGCAGAACACTGAAGCTTTCTTT
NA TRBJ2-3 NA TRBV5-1 CASSPTPVEQTDTQYF TGCGCCAGCAGCCCCACCCCCGTTGAACAGACAGATACGCAGTATTTT
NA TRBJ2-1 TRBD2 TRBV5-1 CASRFGLAGHNEQFF TGCGCCAGCAGATTCGGACTAGCGGGGCACAATGAGCAGTTCTTC
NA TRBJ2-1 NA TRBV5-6 CASSLVGAGNEQFF TGTGCCAGCAGCTTGGTGGGAGCGGGTAATGAGCAGTTCTTC
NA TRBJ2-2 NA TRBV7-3 CASSLLGQSNTGELFF TGTGCCAGCAGCTTATTAGGACAGTCGAACACCGGGGAGCTGTTTTTT
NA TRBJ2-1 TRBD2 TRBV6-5 CASIGAGGMNEQFF TGTGCCAGCATAGGAGCGGGAGGGATGAATGAGCAGTTCTTC
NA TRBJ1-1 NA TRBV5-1 CASSLGDTNTEAFF TGCGCCAGCAGCTTGGGGGACACAAACACTGAAGCTTTCTTT
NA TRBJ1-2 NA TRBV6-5 CASSYRGYHGYTF TGTGCCAGCAGTTATAGGGGGTACCATGGCTACACCTTC
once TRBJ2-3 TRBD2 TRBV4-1 CASSQEGSSGRGDTQYF TGCGCCAGCAGCCAAGAGGGGTCGAGCGGGAGAGGAGATACGCAGTATTTT
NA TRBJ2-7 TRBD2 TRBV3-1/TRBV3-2 CASSRRSGGSYEQYF TGTGCCAGCAGCCGCAGAAGCGGGGGGAGCTACGAGCAGTACTTC
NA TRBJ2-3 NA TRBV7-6 CASSLGAGITDTQYF TGTGCCAGCAGCTTAGGCGCAGGGATAACAGATACGCAGTATTTT
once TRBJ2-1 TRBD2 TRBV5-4 CASSLATSGSRNNEQFF TGTGCCAGCAGCTTGGCAACTAGCGGGAGTAGGAATAATGAGCAGTTCTTC
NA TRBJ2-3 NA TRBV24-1 CATSDWTGSTDTQYF TGTGCCACCAGTGATTGGACTGGTAGCACAGATACGCAGTATTTT
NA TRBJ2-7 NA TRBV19 CASSLSTGIFYEQYF TGTGCCAGTAGTCTTAGTACCGGGATATTCTACGAGCAGTACTTC
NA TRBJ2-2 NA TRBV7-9 CASSLEGSGELFF TGTGCCAGCAGCCTGGAGGGATCCGGGGAGCTGTTTTTT
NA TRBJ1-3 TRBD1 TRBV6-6 CASSQTAAGGSGNTIYF TGTGCCAGCAGTCAAACCGCCGCAGGGGGCTCTGGAAACACCATATATTTT
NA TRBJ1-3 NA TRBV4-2 CASSQDLDSWAGNTIYF TGTGCCAGCAGCCAAGATCTAGACAGCTGGGCCGGAAACACCATATATTTT
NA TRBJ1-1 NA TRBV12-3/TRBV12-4 CASTRGWTEAFF TGTGCCAGCACCCGCGGGTGGACTGAAGCTTTCTTT
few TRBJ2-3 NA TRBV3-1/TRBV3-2 CASSQPGSTDTQYF TGTGCCAGCAGCCAACCAGGGAGCACAGATACGCAGTATTTT
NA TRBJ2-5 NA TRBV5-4 CASTGTSQETQYF TGTGCCAGTACGGGTACTTCACAAGAGACCCAGTACTTC
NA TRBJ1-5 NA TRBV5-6 CASNRRNQPQHF TGTGCCAGCAATCGGAGGAATCAGCCCCAGCATTTT
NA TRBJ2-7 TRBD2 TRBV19 CASSPGRAKTTSTYEQYF TGTGCCAGTAGTCCCGGGAGGGCCAAAACTACGTCGACCTACGAGCAGTACTTC
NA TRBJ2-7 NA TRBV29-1 CSVVRDTTYEQYF TGCAGCGTTGTCCGGGACACCACCTACGAGCAGTACTTC
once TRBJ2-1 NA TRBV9 CASSVGVLALPEQFF TGTGCCAGCAGCGTAGGAGTACTAGCCCTCCCTGAGCAGTTCTTC
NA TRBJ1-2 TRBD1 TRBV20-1 CSARQGGGYTF TGCAGTGCTAGGCAGGGGGGAGGCTACACCTTC
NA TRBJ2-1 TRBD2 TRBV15 CATSRGTGTSGRWQFF TGTGCCACCAGCAGAGGCACCGGGACTAGCGGGAGGTGGCAGTTCTTC
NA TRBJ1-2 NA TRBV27 CASSFGHSYGYTF TGTGCCAGCAGTTTTGGACACTCCTATGGCTACACCTTC
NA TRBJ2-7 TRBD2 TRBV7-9 CASELAGVGEQYF TGTGCCAGCGAGCTAGCGGGAGTAGGAGAGCAGTACTTC
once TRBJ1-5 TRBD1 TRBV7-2 CASSSDRDRGSNQPQHF TGTGCCAGCAGCTCTGATCGGGACAGGGGAAGCAATCAGCCCCAGCATTTT
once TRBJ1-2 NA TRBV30 CAWRSGESYGYTF TGTGCCTGGAGGTCAGGGGAATCCTATGGCTACACCTTC
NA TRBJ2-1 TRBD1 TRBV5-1 CASSLRQGARNEQFF TGCGCCAGCAGCTTACGACAGGGGGCAAGGAATGAGCAGTTCTTC
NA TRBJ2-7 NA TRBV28 CASSFSQVRYEQYF TGTGCCAGCAGTTTTAGTCAGGTCCGGTACGAGCAGTACTTC
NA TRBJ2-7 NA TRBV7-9 CASSSQGSQSSYEQYF TGTGCCAGCAGCTCTCAGGGGAGTCAATCCTCCTACGAGCAGTACTTC
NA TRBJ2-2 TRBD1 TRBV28 CASSGDRVGGELFF TGTGCCAGCAGTGGGGACAGGGTAGGAGGGGAGCTGTTTTTT
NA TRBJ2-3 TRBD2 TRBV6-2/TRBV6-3 CASSYSAGGDTQYF TGTGCCAGCAGTTACTCGGCGGGAGGAGATACGCAGTATTTT
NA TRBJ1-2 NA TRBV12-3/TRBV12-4 CASSLVRNYGYTF TGTGCCAGCAGTTTAGTCCGTAACTATGGCTACACCTTC
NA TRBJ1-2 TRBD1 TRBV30 CACRDRGPWGYTF TGTGCCTGCCGGGACAGGGGCCCCTGGGGCTACACCTTC
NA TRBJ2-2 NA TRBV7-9 CASSLGGLAGELFF TGTGCCAGCAGCTTAGGCGGGCTAGCCGGGGAGCTGTTTTTT
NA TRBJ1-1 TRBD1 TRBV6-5 CASVWDSLNTEAFF TGTGCCAGCGTATGGGACAGTTTGAACACTGAAGCTTTCTTT
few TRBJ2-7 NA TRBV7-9 CASSLGAPTSYEQYF TGTGCCAGCAGCTTAGGCGCGCCTACCTCCTACGAGCAGTACTTC
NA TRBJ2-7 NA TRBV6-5 CASSRDGSSYEQYF TGTGCCAGCAGTCGGGACGGGAGCTCCTACGAGCAGTACTTC
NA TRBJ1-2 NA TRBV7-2 CASSLAGSGNYGYTF TGTGCCAGCAGCTTAGCGGGGTCAGGGAACTATGGCTACACCTTC